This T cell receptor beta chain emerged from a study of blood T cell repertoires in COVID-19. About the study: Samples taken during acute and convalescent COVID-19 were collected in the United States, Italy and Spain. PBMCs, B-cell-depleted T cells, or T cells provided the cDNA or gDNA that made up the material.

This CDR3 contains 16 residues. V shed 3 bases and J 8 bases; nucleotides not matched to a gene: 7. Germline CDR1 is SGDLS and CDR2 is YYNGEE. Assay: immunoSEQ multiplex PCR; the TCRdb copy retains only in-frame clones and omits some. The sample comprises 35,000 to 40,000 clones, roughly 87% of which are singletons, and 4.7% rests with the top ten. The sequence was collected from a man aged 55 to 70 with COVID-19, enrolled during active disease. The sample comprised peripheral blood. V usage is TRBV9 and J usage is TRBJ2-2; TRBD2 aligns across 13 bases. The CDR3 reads CASSAGLAGVSGELFF. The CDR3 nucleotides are TGTGCCAGCAGCGCCGGACTAGCGGGAGTTTCAGGGGAGCTGTTTTTT.